Detailed here is one T cell receptor beta chain. What it recognizes is unknown. The trim removed 3 bases at V and 6 bases at J, leaving 5 bases unmatched. The germline V gene encodes CDR1 SGHRS and CDR2 YFSETQ. The CDR3 contains 13 residues. Sequenced by immunoSEQ multiplex PCR; TCRdb stores in-frame clones only, minus some. The sample consists of 250,000 to 400,000 clones, approximately 86% of them appearing once. The validation cohort, a group of 120 or so subjects, included the donors and was separate from the roughly 620-subject first cohort. The sample originates from a study of cytomegalovirus exposure and HLA in healthy donors. Study observations and caveats: According to a later analysis, TCR clusters from the first cohort tended to co-occur in the approximately 120 validation repertoires. Three CMV-associated chains were confirmed in vitro to be specific for CMV antigens. 164 TCR beta chains were listed as cytomegalovirus-associated.

The rearrangement uses TRBV5-1 and TRBJ2-7; 8 positions agree with TRBD1. The clonotype originates from a man aged 25-45 years in good health and CMV-seronegative. Source material: PBMCs. The CDR3 protein is CASSSWTGIEQYF. In DNA, the CDR3 is TGCGCCAGCAGCTCATGGACAGGGATCGAGCAGTACTTC.